This TCR beta chain stems from a study of T cell repertoires in cytomegalovirus infection. Turning to the study itself: The public TCR beta signatures pointed to both CMV infection and matching HLA type.

This CDR3 region has 16 residues. Germline values: CDR1 SGHVS, CDR2 FNYEAQ. Germline trimming cut 3 bases from V and 6 bases from J; bases unmatched to any gene: 8. TCRdb recomputed calls from the reads with MiXCR, one row per CDR3 protein. The table shows fewer than 250,000 distinct CDR3 sequences, with 20% to 25% occurring only once. The sequencing input was CD8+ T cells from PBMCs. The chain joins TRBV7-6 to TRBJ1-4, with TRBD1 matching 9 bases. This clonotype was sampled from a human donor in good health (CMV status not recorded). Some clones in this sample may be carry-over from other donors' samples. The CDR3 loop is CASSFSTGGVDEKLFF. As DNA, the CDR3 is TGTGCCAGCAGCTTCTCCACAGGGGGCGTGGATGAAAAACTGTTTTTT.